These T cell receptor beta chains were read from a single sample in a study of radiotherapy plus CTLA-4 blockade in lung cancer. Libraries were prepared by immunoSEQ multiplex PCR; TCRdb keeps only in-frame clonotypes and omits some of them. The table has about 60,000 clones, 70% to 85% seen once; the top ten hold 3.5% to 4.5%. The sequencing used peripheral blood, collected from a patient treated with radiotherapy plus ipilimumab. Source of these receptors: a human donor with non-small cell lung cancer who had a partial response to radiotherapy plus ipilimumab. The CDR3 runs from the conserved cysteine through the conserved F or W. A D gene is named only where the DNA matches it firmly. Clone size is stated in some rows and not others, as once, few, many or a class when expanded.

DNA: TGTGCCAGCAGCCAAGATCCCAGCGGGGGATTGACAGATACGCAGTATTTT
CDR3: CASSQDPSGGLTDTQYF
V: TRBV4-2
size: -
J: TRBJ2-3
D: TRBD2

DNA: TGTGCCACCGAGAAAGCCTTGGGGGGGACGGCCCAGCATTTT
CDR3: CATEKALGGTAQHF
V: TRBV28
size: -
J: TRBJ1-5
D: -

DNA: TGTGCCAGCAGCATGAAGTTTGGGGGGGGCCGGGTGGATGAGCAGTTCTTC
CDR3: CASSMKFGGGRVDEQFF
V: TRBV5-4
size: -
J: TRBJ2-1
D: -

DNA: TGCGCCAGCAGTGGTCCCGCTGGAGGGGCGATAGGAGAGACCCAGTACTTC
CDR3: CASSGPAGGAIGETQYF
V: TRBV10-2
size: many
J: TRBJ2-5
D: -

DNA: TGTGCCAGCAGCCGCGGACAGGGGGCGGGCTATAATTCACCCCTCCACTTT
CDR3: CASSRGQGAGYNSPLHF
V: TRBV11-1
size: -
J: TRBJ1-6
D: TRBD1

DNA: TGTGCCAGCAGTGTTCGAACAGGGCCCAGAGATACGCAGTATTTT
CDR3: CASSVRTGPRDTQYF
V: TRBV6-1
size: -
J: TRBJ2-3
D: -

DNA: TGCGCCAGCAGCTTGGGGGCGGGGGAGACCCAGTACTTC
CDR3: CASSLGAGETQYF
V: TRBV5-1
size: -
J: TRBJ2-5
D: -

DNA: TGTGCCAGCGTTTTTGACCGGGACAGAACCGGGGAGCTGTTTTTT
CDR3: CASVFDRDRTGELFF
V: TRBV6-6
size: -
J: TRBJ2-2
D: TRBD1

DNA: TGTGCCAGCAGCGTAAATCCGGGACAGGGGGACTTTGGTGAGCAGTTCTTC
CDR3: CASSVNPGQGDFGEQFF
V: TRBV9
size: -
J: TRBJ2-1
D: TRBD1

DNA: TGTGCCAGCAGCCCCTTCACAGATACGCAGTATTTT
CDR3: CASSPFTDTQYF
V: TRBV2
size: -
J: TRBJ2-3
D: -

DNA: TGTGCCAGCAGCGTCGGACAGGGCAACTCCTATGGCTACACCTTC
CDR3: CASSVGQGNSYGYTF
V: TRBV5-4
size: -
J: TRBJ1-2
D: TRBD1